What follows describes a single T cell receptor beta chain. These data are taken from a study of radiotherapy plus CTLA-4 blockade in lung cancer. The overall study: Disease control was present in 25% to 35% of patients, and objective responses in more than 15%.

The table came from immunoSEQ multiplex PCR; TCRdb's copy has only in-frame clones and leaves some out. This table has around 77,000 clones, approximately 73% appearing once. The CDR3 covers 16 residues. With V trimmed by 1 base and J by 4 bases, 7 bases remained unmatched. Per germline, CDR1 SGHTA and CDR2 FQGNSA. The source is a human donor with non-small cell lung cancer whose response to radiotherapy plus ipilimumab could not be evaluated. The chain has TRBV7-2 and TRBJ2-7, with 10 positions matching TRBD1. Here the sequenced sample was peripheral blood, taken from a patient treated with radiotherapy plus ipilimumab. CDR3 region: CASSLGETGGGYEQYF. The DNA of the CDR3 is TGTGCCAGCAGCTTAGGGGAGACAGGGGGCGGGTACGAGCAGTACTTC.